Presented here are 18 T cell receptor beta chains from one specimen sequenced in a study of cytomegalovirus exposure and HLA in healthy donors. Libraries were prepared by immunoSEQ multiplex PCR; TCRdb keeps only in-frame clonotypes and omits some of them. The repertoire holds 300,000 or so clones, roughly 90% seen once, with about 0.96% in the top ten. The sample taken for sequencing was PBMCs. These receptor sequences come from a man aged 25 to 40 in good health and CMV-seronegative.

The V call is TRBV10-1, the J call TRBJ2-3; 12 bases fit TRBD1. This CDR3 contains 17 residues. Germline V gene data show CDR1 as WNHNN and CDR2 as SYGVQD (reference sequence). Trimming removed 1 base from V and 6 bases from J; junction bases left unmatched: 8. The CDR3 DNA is TGCGCCAGCAGTGAGTGGGGACAGGGGGCCGACACGGATACGCAGTATTTT. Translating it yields CASSEWGQGADTDTQYF.

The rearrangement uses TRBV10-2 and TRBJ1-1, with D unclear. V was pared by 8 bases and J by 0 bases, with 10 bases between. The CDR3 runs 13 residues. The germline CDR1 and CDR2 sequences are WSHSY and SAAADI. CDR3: CASWADMNTEAFF. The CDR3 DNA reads TGCGCCAGCTGGGCAGACATGAACACTGAAGCTTTCTTT.

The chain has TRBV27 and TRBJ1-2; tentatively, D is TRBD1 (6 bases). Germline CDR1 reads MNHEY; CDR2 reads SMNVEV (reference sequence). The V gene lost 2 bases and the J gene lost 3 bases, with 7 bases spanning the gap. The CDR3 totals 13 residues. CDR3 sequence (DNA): TGTGCCAGCAGTTTAAACAGGGACTATGGCTACACCTTC. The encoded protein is CASSLNRDYGYTF.

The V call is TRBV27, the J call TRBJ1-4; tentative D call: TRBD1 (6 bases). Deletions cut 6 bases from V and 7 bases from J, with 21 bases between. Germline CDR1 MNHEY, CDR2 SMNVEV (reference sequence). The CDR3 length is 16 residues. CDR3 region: CASSPFRPGTSEKLFF. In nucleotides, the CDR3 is TGTGCCAGCAGCCCCTTCCGCCCCGGGACAAGTGAAAAACTGTTTTTT. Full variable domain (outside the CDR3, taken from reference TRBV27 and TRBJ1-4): EAQVTQNPRYLITVTGKKLTVTCSQNMNHEYMSWYRQDPGLGLRQIYYSMNVEVTDKGDVPEGYKVSRKEKRNFPLILESPSPNQTSLYFCASSPFRPGTSEKLFFGSGTQLSVL.

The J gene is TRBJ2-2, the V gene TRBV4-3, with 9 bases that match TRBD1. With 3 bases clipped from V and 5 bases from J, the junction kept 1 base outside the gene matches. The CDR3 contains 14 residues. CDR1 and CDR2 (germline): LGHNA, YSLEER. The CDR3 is CASSQDRGTGELFF. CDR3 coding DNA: TGCGCCAGCAGCCAGGACAGGGGAACCGGGGAGCTGTTTTTT.

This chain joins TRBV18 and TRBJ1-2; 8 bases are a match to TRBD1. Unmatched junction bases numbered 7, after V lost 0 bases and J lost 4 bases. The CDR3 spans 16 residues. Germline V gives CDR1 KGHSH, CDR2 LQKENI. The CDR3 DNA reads TGTGCCAGCTCACCACCGCGGGACAGGAAATTCTATGGCTACACCTTC. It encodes CASSPPRDRKFYGYTF.

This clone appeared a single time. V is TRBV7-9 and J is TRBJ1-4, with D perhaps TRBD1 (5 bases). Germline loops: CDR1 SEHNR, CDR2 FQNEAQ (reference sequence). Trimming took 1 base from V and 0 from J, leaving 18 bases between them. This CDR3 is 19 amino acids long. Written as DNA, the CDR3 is TGTGCCAGCAGCTTAGGGGAAAGGGGTTGGGTTGCAACTAATGAAAAACTGTTTTTT. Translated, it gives CASSLGERGWVATNEKLFF. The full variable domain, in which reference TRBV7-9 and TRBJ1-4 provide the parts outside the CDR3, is DTGVSQNPRHKITKRGQNVTFRCDPISEHNRLYWYRQTLGQGPEFLTYFQNEAQLEKSRLLSDRFSAERPKGSFSTLEIQRTEQGDSAMYLCASSLGERGWVATNEKLFFGSGTQLSVL.

CDR3 nucleotides: TGTGCCAGCTCACCACTTGCACAGAACACTGAAGCTTTCTTT. It codes for CASSPLAQNTEAFF. V gene TRBV18 combines with J gene TRBJ1-1; no reliable D call. V lost 1 base, J lost 1 base, and 7 bases lay in between. Germline assignment: CDR1 KGHSH and CDR2 LQKENI. This CDR3 has 14 residues. The variable domain in full, with the rest retrieved from reference TRBV18 and TRBJ1-1, is NAGVMQNPRHLVRRRGQEARLRCSPMKGHSHVYWYRQLPEEGLKFMVYLQKENIIDESGMPKERFSAEFPKEGPSILRIQQVVRGDSAAYFCASSPLAQNTEAFFGQGTRLTVV.

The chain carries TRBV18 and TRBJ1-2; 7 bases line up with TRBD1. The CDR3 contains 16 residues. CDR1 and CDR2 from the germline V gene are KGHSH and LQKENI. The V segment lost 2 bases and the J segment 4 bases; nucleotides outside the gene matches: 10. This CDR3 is CASSPTGAPLLYGYTF. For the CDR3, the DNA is TGTGCCAGCTCACCAACAGGGGCCCCTCTCCTCTATGGCTACACCTTC. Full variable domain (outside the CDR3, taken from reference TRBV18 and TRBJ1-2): NAGVMQNPRHLVRRRGQEARLRCSPMKGHSHVYWYRQLPEEGLKFMVYLQKENIIDESGMPKERFSAEFPKEGPSILRIQQVVRGDSAAYFCASSPTGAPLLYGYTFGSGTRLTVV.

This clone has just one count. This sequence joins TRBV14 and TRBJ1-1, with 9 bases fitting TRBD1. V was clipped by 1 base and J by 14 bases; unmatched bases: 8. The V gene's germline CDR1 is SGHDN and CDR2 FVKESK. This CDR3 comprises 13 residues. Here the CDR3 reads CASSQVRTGGWFF. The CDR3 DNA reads TGTGCCAGCAGCCAAGTCAGAACAGGGGGCTGGTTCTTT.

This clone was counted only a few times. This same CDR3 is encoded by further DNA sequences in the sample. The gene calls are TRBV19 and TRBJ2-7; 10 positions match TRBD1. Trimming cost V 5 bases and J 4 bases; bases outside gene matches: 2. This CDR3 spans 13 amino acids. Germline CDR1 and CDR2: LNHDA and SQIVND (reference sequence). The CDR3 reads CASSAGQGYEQYF. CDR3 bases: TGTGCCAGTAGTGCGGGACAGGGGTACGAGCAGTACTTC.

The CDR3 spells CASSLTGTEGYTF. CDR3 in DNA: TGCGCCAGCAGCCTCACCGGGACAGAAGGCTACACCTTC. The chain employs TRBV5-1 and TRBJ1-2; 7 bases align to TRBD1. CDR1 and CDR2 from the germline V gene are SGHRS and YFSETQ. V lost 4 bases and J lost 8; bases outside the gene matches: 8. This CDR3 spans 13 amino acids.

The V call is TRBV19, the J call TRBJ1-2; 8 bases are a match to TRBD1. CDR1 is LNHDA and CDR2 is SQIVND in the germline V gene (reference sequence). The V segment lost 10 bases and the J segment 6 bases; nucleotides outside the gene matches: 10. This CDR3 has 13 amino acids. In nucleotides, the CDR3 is TGTGCCACCCTAGACAGGGGACGCGATGGCTACACCTTC. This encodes CATLDRGRDGYTF.

CDR3 sequence: CASSLAGGLFYEQYF. The CDR3 nucleotides are TGCGCCAGCAGCTTAGCAGGGGGCCTTTTCTACGAGCAGTACTTC. This chain connects TRBV5-1 to TRBJ2-7, with TRBD1 matching over 8 bases. V gave up 2 bases and J gave up 3 bases; unmatched junction bases: 7. In germline, CDR1 is SGHRS, CDR2 YFSETQ. This CDR3 spans 15 amino acids.

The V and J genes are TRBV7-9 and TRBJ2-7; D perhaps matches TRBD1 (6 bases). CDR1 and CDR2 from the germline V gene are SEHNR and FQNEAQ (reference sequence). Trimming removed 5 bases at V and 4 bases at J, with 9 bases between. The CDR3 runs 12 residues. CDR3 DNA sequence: TGTGCCAGCAGCCTGACAGGTTACGAGCAGTACTTC. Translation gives CASSLTGYEQYF.

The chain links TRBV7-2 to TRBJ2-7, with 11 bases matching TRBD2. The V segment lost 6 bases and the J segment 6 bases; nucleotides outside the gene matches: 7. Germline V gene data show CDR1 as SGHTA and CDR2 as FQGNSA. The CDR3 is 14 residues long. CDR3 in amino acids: CASSPTSGGFEQYF. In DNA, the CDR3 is TGTGCCAGCAGTCCTACTAGCGGGGGTTTCGAGCAGTACTTC.

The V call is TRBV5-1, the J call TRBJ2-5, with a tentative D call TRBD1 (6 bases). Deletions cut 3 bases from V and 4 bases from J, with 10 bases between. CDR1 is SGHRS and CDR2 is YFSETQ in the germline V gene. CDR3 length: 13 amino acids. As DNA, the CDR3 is TGCGCCAGCAGCTCCACAGGGTTAGAGACCCAGTACTTC. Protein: CASSSTGLETQYF.

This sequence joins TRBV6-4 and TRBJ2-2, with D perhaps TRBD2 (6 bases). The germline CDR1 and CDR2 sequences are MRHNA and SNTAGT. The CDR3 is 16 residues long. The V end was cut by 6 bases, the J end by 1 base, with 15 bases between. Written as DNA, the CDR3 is TGTGCCAGCAGCCAAAGCGGCGGGGTGAACACCGGGGAGCTGTTTTTT. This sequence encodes CASSQSGGVNTGELFF.